This passage covers 29 T cell receptor beta chains from one sample sequenced in a study of glioma-infiltrating T cells. TCR alpha and beta CDR3 regions were amplified from RNA using iRepertoire nested multiplex PCR. Using its own MiXCR run on the multiplex PCR reads, TCRdb lists one record per CDR3 protein. The table shows 100,000 to 150,000 distinct CDR3 sequences, with roughly a quarter occurring only once. Sequencing input: glioma tissue, nonneoplastic brain tissue, or PBMCs (not recorded which). These receptors all come from a human donor with low-grade glioma or glioblastoma, undergoing nonglioma brain surgery, or in good health (not recorded which).

The J gene is TRBJ2-3, the V gene TRBV2, with TRBD1 matching over 9 bases. Per the germline V gene, CDR1 is SNHLY and CDR2 is FYNNEI. V lost 8 bases to trimming and J lost 2 bases; unmatched junction nucleotides: 2. The CDR3 is made up of 13 amino acids. The DNA of the CDR3 is TGTGCCAGCTACAGGGGGCCCACAGATACGCAGTATTTT. Amino acid sequence: CASYRGPTDTQYF. Looking up the rest from reference TRBV2 and TRBJ2-3 gives the full variable domain: EPEVTQTPSHQVTQMGQEVILRCVPISNHLYFYWYRQILGQKVEFLVSFYNNEISEKSEIFDDQFSVERPDGSNFTLKIRSTKLEDSAMYFCASYRGPTDTQYFGPGTRLTVL.

This clonotype has at least ten counts. The V call is TRBV6-1, the J call TRBJ2-5, with TRBD2 as a possible D gene (6 bases). V lost 5 bases to trimming and J lost 4 bases, with 11 bases between them. This CDR3 contains 13 residues. Looked up from germline, CDR1 is MNHNS and CDR2 is SASEGT. The CDR3 DNA reads as TGTGCCAGCAGTTCGGGGGATATAGAGACCCAGTACTTC. Its protein is CASSSGDIETQYF.

This clonotype was detected a few times. V usage is TRBV28 and J usage is TRBJ1-5; D uncertain. The CDR3 loop spans 17 amino acids. The germline gives CDR1 MDHEN, CDR2 SYDVKM. Trimming pared 2 bases from V and 2 bases from J, leaving 16 bases between. CDR3 coding DNA: TGTGCCAGCAGTTTAGATAGGGTCGCATTCGGCAATCAGCCCCAGCATTTT. It is translated as CASSLDRVAFGNQPQHF.

The chain has TRBV7-9 and TRBJ1-2; D unclear. The CDR3 has 15 amino acids. Trimming took off 0 bases at V and 1 base at J, with 9 bases between the two ends. Germline values: CDR1 SEHNR, CDR2 FQNEAQ (reference sequence). The CDR3 nucleotides are TGTGCCAGCAGCTTAGCGGGTAATCGTAACTATGGCTACACCTTC. Its translation is CASSLAGNRNYGYTF.

This clonotype was recorded a few times. The chain joins TRBV7-2 to TRBJ1-1, with TRBD1 identical over 8 bases. J lost 3 bases, V lost 5 bases, and 5 bases had no gene match. This CDR3 is 14 amino acids long. The germline CDR1 and CDR2 sequences are SGHTA and FQGNSA. CDR3 nucleotides: TGTGCCAGCAGCCTTGGACAGGGACACACTGAAGCTTTCTTT. Its translation: CASSLGQGHTEAFF.

This clonotype was observed a few times. V is TRBV12-3 or TRBV12-4 and J is TRBJ2-1, with D perhaps matching TRBD1 or TRBD2 (5 bases each). V was pared by 10 bases and J by 3 bases, with 16 bases between. This CDR3 region has 14 residues. DNA of the CDR3: TGTGCCACCCGTCCCGAGGGGATCTACAATGAGCAGTTCTTC. Translating it yields CATRPEGIYNEQFF.

This clonotype was seen at least ten times. V usage is TRBV4-1 and J usage is TRBJ1-1, with D tentatively TRBD1 (5 bases). Germline CDR1 is MGHRA and CDR2 is YSYEKL. V was pared by 5 bases and J by 0 bases, with 10 bases between. CDR3 size: 14 residues. This CDR3 is CASSKAGLNTEAFF. CDR3 sequence (DNA): TGCGCCAGCAGCAAAGCAGGGCTGAACACTGAAGCTTTCTTT.

The chain links TRBV7-9 to TRBJ2-3; 7 bases align to TRBD2. With V trimmed by 4 bases and J by 9 bases, 10 bases remained unmatched. This CDR3 has 14 residues. CDR1 and CDR2 (germline): SEHNR, FQNEAQ (reference sequence). CDR3 DNA sequence: TGTGCCAGCAGCTCCCAGGGAGCGGGAAGAACGCAGTATTTT. Its translation is CASSSQGAGRTQYF.

The rearrangement uses TRBV11-2 and TRBJ1-1; D is perhaps TRBD1 (6 bases). The CDR3 spans 15 residues. Germline CDR1 and CDR2: SGHAT and FQNNGV. The V and J ends lost 5 bases and 1 base respectively, with 14 bases between them. CDR3: CASSTFRGENTEAFF. The CDR3 nucleotides are TGTGCCAGCAGCACCTTCAGGGGTGAGAACACTGAAGCTTTCTTT.

The sample holds many counts of this clonotype. The chain recombines TRBV27 with TRBJ2-7; D is tentatively TRBD1 or TRBD2 (5 bases each). The CDR3 length is 14 residues. Germline values: CDR1 MNHEY, CDR2 SMNVEV (reference sequence). With 3 bases removed from V and 6 bases from J, the gap between germline ends came to 15 bases. This chain's CDR3 is CASSFTGTQGEQYV. In DNA, the CDR3 is TGTGCCAGCAGTTTTACCGGGACGCAGGGCGAGCAGTACGTC.

This clonotype was seen a few times. The gene calls are TRBV25-1 and TRBJ2-5; D not resolved. The CDR3 totals 14 residues. The V and J ends lost 2 bases and 5 bases respectively, with 12 bases between them. Looked up from germline, CDR1 is MGHDK and CDR2 is SYGVNS. CDR3 residues: CASSEESRSETQYF. The CDR3 nucleotides are TGTGCCAGCAGTGAAGAATCGCGATCGGAGACCCAGTACTTC.

There are a few counts of this clonotype. The J gene is TRBJ2-1, the V gene TRBV11-2; D remains unclear. Germline V gene sequence: CDR1 SGHAT, CDR2 FQNNGV. V gave up 5 bases and J gave up 7 bases, with 15 bases separating them. The CDR3 has 14 residues. DNA for the CDR3: TGTGCCAGCAGCCCCCAATCGGTAGGGAATGAGCAGTTCTTC. Translating gives CASSPQSVGNEQFF.

On this clonotype: This may be a read error: a much more frequent sequence differs by one nucleotide. The chain recombines TRBV6-1 with TRBJ2-1; TRBD1 is a possible D gene (6 bases). Per germline, CDR1 MNHNS and CDR2 SASEGT. The CDR3 loop spans 14 amino acids. The V gene lost 6 bases and the J gene lost 5 bases, with 14 bases spanning the gap. CDR3 protein: CASRGQSANNEQFF. Here the CDR3 DNA reads TGTGCCAGCAGAGGACAGTCAGCGAACAATGAGCAGTTCTTC.

This clonotype was counted only a few times. This chain joins TRBV20-1 and TRBJ2-5; 7 positions agree with TRBD2. The CDR3 spans 13 residues. Losses at the gene ends were 6 bases for V and 5 bases for J; bases not matched to a gene: 9. Germline V gene data show CDR1 as DFQATT and CDR2 as SNEGSKA (reference sequence). The CDR3 region is CSAKLALVETQYF. The CDR3 DNA follows: TGCAGTGCCAAACTAGCGTTGGTCGAGACCCAGTACTTC.

This clonotype occurred a few times. V usage is TRBV20-1 and J usage is TRBJ2-1; the D is unclear. V lost 7 bases and J 3 bases, leaving 7 bases between the germline ends. CDR1 is DFQATT and CDR2 is SNEGSKA in the germline V gene (reference sequence). The CDR3 is made up of 11 amino acids. This chain's CDR3 is CSGNFYNEQFF. In DNA, the CDR3 is TGCAGTGGGAACTTCTACAATGAGCAGTTCTTC.

Only a few counts were recorded for this clonotype. This sequence joins TRBV30 and TRBJ2-3, with TRBD2 matching over 10 bases. CDR1 and CDR2 from the germline V gene are GTSNPN and SVGIG (reference sequence). CDR3 length: 15 amino acids. J lost 1 base, V lost 2 bases, and 3 bases had no gene match. The chain's CDR3 is CAWSFGLAGTDTQYF. The CDR3 DNA reads as TGTGCCTGGAGTTTTGGACTAGCGGGCACAGATACGCAGTATTTT. Drawing the rest from reference TRBV30 and TRBJ2-3, the complete variable domain is SQTIHQWPATLVQPVGSPLSLECTVEGTSNPNLYWYRQAAGRGLQLLFYSVGIGQISSEVPQNLSASRPQDRQFILSSKKLLLSDSGFYLCAWSFGLAGTDTQYFGPGTRLTVL.

This clonotype was observed a few times. The rearrangement joins TRBV7-2 to TRBJ2-5, with TRBD2 identical over 9 bases. Germline CDR1 and CDR2: SGHTA and FQGNSA. V trimming: 1 base; J trimming: 5 bases; junction bases outside the gene matches: 8. This CDR3 spans 16 amino acids. The CDR3 spells CASSLVAGALRETQYF. The CDR3 DNA sequence: TGTGCCAGCAGCTTAGTAGCGGGGGCTCTCCGGGAGACCCAGTACTTC. Based on the CDR3 plus reference TRBV7-2 and TRBJ2-5, the full variable domain is GAGVSQSPSNKVTEKGKDVELRCDPISGHTALYWYRQSLGQGLEFLIYFQGNSAPDKSGLPSDRFSAERTGGSVSTLTIQRTQQEDSAVYLCASSLVAGALRETQYFGPGTRLLVL.

The chain is built from TRBV12-3 or TRBV12-4 and TRBJ2-5; no clear D. V dropped 3 bases and J dropped 5 bases, with 10 bases sitting between them. This CDR3 is 13 amino acids long. CDR3 region: CASSFVGMETQYF. For the CDR3, the DNA is TGTGCCAGCAGTTTTGTGGGGATGGAGACCCAGTACTTC.

This clonotype was found a few times. The chain combines TRBV7-9 with TRBJ2-7; D is perhaps TRBD1 (6 bases). CDR1 is SEHNR and CDR2 is FQNEAQ in the germline V gene (reference sequence). The CDR3 has 13 residues. V lost 7 bases, J lost 5 bases, and 15 bases lay in between. CDR3 coding DNA: TGTGCCAGCACACTGGCAGGGGCCCACGAGCAGTACGTC. This encodes CASTLAGAHEQYV.

The genes are TRBV6-1 and TRBJ2-2, with D perhaps TRBD2 (5 bases). CDR1 and CDR2 (germline): MNHNS, SASEGT. The germline V and J ends were trimmed by 5 bases and 5 bases, with 9 bases remaining between them. The CDR3 contains 13 residues. CDR3 sequence reads: CASSPPGTGELFF. CDR3 in DNA: TGTGCCAGCAGTCCACCGGGGACCGGGGAGCTGTTTTTT.

The chain combines TRBV20-1 with TRBJ2-7; D uncertain. Germline V gives CDR1 DFQATT, CDR2 SNEGSKA (reference sequence). The CDR3 spans 12 residues. V lost 6 bases, J lost 7 bases, and 16 bases lay in between. CDR3 sequence reads: CSASSSYNEQYV. CDR3 bases: TGCAGTGCATCGAGCTCCTACAATGAGCAGTACGTC.

This clonotype showed up just a few times. The chain combines TRBV19 with TRBJ1-5, with 7 nucleotides matching TRBD1. Germline loops: CDR1 LNHDA, CDR2 SQIVND (reference sequence). With V trimmed by 6 bases and J by 2 bases, 4 bases remained unmatched. The CDR3 loop spans 14 amino acids. The DNA of the CDR3 is TGTGCCAGTAGGACAGGGTGGGGCAATCAGCCCCAGCATTTT. It yields the protein CASRTGWGNQPQHF.

V gene TRBV19 combines with J gene TRBJ2-1, with D possibly called TRBD1 or TRBD2 (5 bases each). The CDR3 has 14 amino acids. The V and J ends lost 5 bases and 8 bases respectively, with 16 bases between them. Germline CDR1 and CDR2: LNHDA and SQIVND (reference sequence). CDR3 region: CASSAMGRVHEQFF. CDR3 sequence (DNA): TGTGCCAGTAGTGCAATGGGACGGGTCCATGAGCAGTTCTTC.

Notes on this clonotype: The germline gene is not matched at one end of the junction; a read error may be the cause. This chain uses TRBV20-1 with TRBJ2-6; D is unresolved. The V gene's germline CDR1 is DFQATT and CDR2 SNEGSKA (reference sequence). The CDR3 runs 13 residues. The CDR3 reads CSARDRTASVLTF. CDR3 sequence (DNA): TGCAGTGCTAGAGATCGGACGGCCAGCGTCCTGACTTTC.

The gene calls are TRBV14 and TRBJ1-2; no clear D gene. Trimming removed 0 bases from V and 7 bases from J, with 6 bases in between. The germline CDR1 and CDR2 sequences are SGHDN and FVKESK. This CDR3 is 12 amino acids long. The CDR3 is CASSQERLGYTF. CDR3 in DNA: TGTGCCAGCAGCCAAGAGAGGCTTGGCTACACCTTC.

This clonotype was detected a few times. V usage is TRBV28 and J usage is TRBJ2-2; the D is unclear. Germline V lookup: CDR1 MDHEN, CDR2 SYDVKM. The CDR3 spans 12 residues. V lost 5 bases to trimming and J lost 2 bases, with 3 bases between them. The CDR3 spells CASSVNTGELFF. The CDR3 DNA reads as TGTGCCAGCAGTGTTAACACCGGGGAGCTGTTTTTT.

This clonotype came up many times. The rearrangement joins TRBV25-1 to TRBJ2-5, with 7 positions matching TRBD1. With V trimmed by 0 bases and J by 3 bases, 4 bases remained unmatched. The CDR3 has 15 residues. Germline CDR1 is MGHDK and CDR2 is SYGVNS. CDR3 sequence reads: CASSEYRGLKETQYF. CDR3 sequence (DNA): TGTGCCAGCAGTGAATACAGGGGGTTAAAAGAGACCCAGTACTTC. Combining the CDR3 with reference TRBV25-1 and TRBJ2-5 gives the whole variable domain EADIYQTPRYLVIGTGKKITLECSQTMGHDKMYWYQQDPGMELHLIHYSYGVNSTEKGDLSSESTVSRIRTEHFPLTLESARPSHTSQYLCASSEYRGLKETQYFGPGTRLLVL.

This clonotype was detected many times. The chain recombines TRBV27 with TRBJ1-2; possibly TRBD1 for D (5 bases). The CDR3 consists of 12 residues. CDR1 is MNHEY, CDR2 SMNVEV, per germline (reference sequence). V gave up 7 bases and J gave up 8 bases, with 14 bases separating them. The CDR3 nucleotides read TGTGCCAGCATGGGGCAGGGCCAAGGCTACACCTTC. Encoded protein: CASMGQGQGYTF.

This clonotype was counted many times. This chain connects TRBV20-1 to TRBJ2-1; TRBD2 might be the D (5 bases). V gave up 1 base and J gave up 2 bases, with 18 bases separating them. Germline V gene data show CDR1 as DFQATT and CDR2 as SNEGSKA (reference sequence). The CDR3 is 17 amino acids. In DNA form, the CDR3 reads TGCAGTGCTAGAGTTTTCCCCCCCGGGAATCCCTACAATGAGCAGTTCTTC. Translation: CSARVFPPGNPYNEQFF.